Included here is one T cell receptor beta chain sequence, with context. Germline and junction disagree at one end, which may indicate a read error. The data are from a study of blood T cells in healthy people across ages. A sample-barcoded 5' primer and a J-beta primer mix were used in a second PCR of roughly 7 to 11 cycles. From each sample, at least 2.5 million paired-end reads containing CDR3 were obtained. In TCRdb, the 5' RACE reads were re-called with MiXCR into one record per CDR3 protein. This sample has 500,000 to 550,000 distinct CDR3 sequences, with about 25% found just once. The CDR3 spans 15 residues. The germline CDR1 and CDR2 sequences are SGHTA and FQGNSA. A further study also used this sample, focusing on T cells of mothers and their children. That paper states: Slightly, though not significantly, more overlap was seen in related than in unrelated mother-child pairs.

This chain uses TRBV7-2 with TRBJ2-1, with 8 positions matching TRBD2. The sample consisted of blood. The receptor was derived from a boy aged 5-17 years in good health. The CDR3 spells CAGSSNSGTYNEQFF. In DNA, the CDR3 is TGTGCCGGCAGCTCAAATAGCGGGACCTACAATGAGCAGTTCTTC.